Following are 28 T cell receptor beta chains from one sample sequenced in a study of early T cells in non-severe SARS-CoV-2 infection. Using its own MiXCR run on the 5' RACE reads, TCRdb lists one record per CDR3 protein. This table has 37,000 or so distinct CDR3 sequences, around 4.5% appearing once. The sequenced material came from whole blood. The source is an adult who was a healthcare worker with PCR-confirmed SARS-CoV-2 infection or an uninfected control (not recorded which).

This clonotype has at least ten counts. This CDR3 is CSERRGDEQYF. CDR3 bases: TGCAGTGAGAGGAGAGGGGACGAGCAGTACTTC. This chain uses TRBV20-1 with TRBJ2-7; D is perhaps TRBD1 or TRBD2 (5 bases each). The CDR3 is 11 residues long. The germline CDR1 and CDR2 sequences are DFQATT and SNEGSKA (reference sequence). Trimming left V 7 bases short and J 5 bases short, with 12 bases between.

The chain is built from TRBV10-3 and TRBJ2-3; D ambiguous. This CDR3 contains 11 residues. V was clipped by 10 bases and J by 4 bases, with 9 bases between them. In germline, CDR1 is ENHRY, CDR2 SYGVKD. CDR3 nucleotide sequence: TGTGCCACAAAACTGGCAGATACGCAGTATTTT. Translating gives CATKLADTQYF.

The V call is TRBV7-2, the J call TRBJ1-2, with D unclear. Germline CDR1 SGHTA, CDR2 FQGNSA. The V end lost 1 base, the J end lost 12 bases, and 21 bases lay between the germline ends. The CDR3 has 15 residues. Written as DNA, the CDR3 is TGTGCCAGCAGCTTAGGTCCAGCTTCCCTTGGTTTAAACACCTTC. Protein product: CASSLGPASLGLNTF. Looking up the rest from reference TRBV7-2 and TRBJ1-2 gives the full variable domain: GAGVSQSPSNKVTEKGKDVELRCDPISGHTALYWYRQSLGQGLEFLIYFQGNSAPDKSGLPSDRFSAERTGGSVSTLTIQRTQQEDSAVYLCASSLGPASLGLNTFGSGTRLTVV.

In its sample, this clonotype is medium-sized. This chain links TRBV29-1 with TRBJ1-1, with unresolved D. This CDR3 has 10 residues. Trimming removed 6 bases at V and 4 bases at J, with 6 bases between. Germline V gene lookup returns CDR1 SQVTM and CDR2 ANQGSEA. The CDR3 bases are TGCAGCGTCTACTTCACTGAAGCTTTCTTT. This codes for CSVYFTEAFF. Complete variable domain (other parts from reference TRBV29-1 and TRBJ1-1): SAVISQKPSRDICQRGTSLTIQCQVDSQVTMMFWYRQQPGQSLTLIATANQGSEATYESGFVIDKFPISRPNLTFSTLTVSNMSPEDSSIYLCSVYFTEAFFGQGTRLTVV.

The genes are TRBV30 and TRBJ2-2, with D perhaps TRBD2 (5 bases). Trimming removed 3 bases at V and 13 bases at J, with 15 bases between. The CDR3 has 12 amino acids. CDR1 GTSNPN and CDR2 SVGIG come from the germline V gene (reference sequence). The CDR3 region is CAWSAYRGWLFF. The DNA of the CDR3 is TGTGCCTGGAGCGCCTACAGAGGGTGGCTGTTTTTT.

This clonotype occurred many times. The rearrangement joins TRBV7-8 to TRBJ2-1, with D perhaps TRBD1 (6 bases). The V gene's germline CDR1 is SGHVS and CDR2 FQNEAQ. V shed 7 bases and J shed 0 bases, with 22 bases lying between them. The CDR3 runs to 18 residues. The chain's CDR3 is CASKPPLRGQSSYNEQFF. CDR3 in DNA: TGTGCCAGCAAACCCCCTTTGAGGGGACAATCCTCCTACAATGAGCAGTTCTTC.

J is TRBJ1-1 and V is TRBV18, with D maybe TRBD1 (5 bases). The germline gives CDR1 KGHSH, CDR2 LQKENI. V gave up 4 bases and J gave up 6 bases, with 21 bases separating them. CDR3 length: 16 amino acids. This CDR3 is CASSLHHQGGKAEAFF. In DNA form, the CDR3 reads TGTGCCAGCTCACTACATCATCAGGGTGGAAAAGCTGAAGCTTTCTTT.

Many counts were recorded for this clonotype. The rearrangement uses TRBV12-3 or TRBV12-4 and TRBJ1-1; D is undetermined. The CDR3 is made up of 13 amino acids. V lost 3 bases to trimming and J lost 1 base, with 6 bases between them. The CDR3 nucleotides read TGTGCCAGCAGTTTCGCGGGGAACACTGAAGCTTTCTTT. It specifies CASSFAGNTEAFF.

This clonotype showed up many times. The rearrangement uses TRBV7-2 and TRBJ1-5, with no clear D. From germline, CDR1 is SGHTA and CDR2 FQGNSA. Trimming removed 3 bases at V and 4 bases at J, with 7 bases between. There are 13 residues in the CDR3. The CDR3 reads CASSFNRNQPQHF. DNA of the CDR3: TGTGCCAGCAGCTTCAACAGAAATCAGCCCCAGCATTTT.

This clonotype was seen ten or more times. This chain connects TRBV28 to TRBJ1-5; D is possibly TRBD1 (5 bases). The CDR3 length is 12 residues. V was shortened by 7 bases and J by 6 bases, with 10 bases between the two germline ends. Germline assignment: CDR1 MDHEN and CDR2 SYDVKM. The CDR3 nucleotides are TGTGCCAGCAACAGTGGGGGTCAGCCCCAGCATTTT. Protein sequence: CASNSGGQPQHF.

This clonotype was observed a handful of times. This chain links TRBV2 with TRBJ1-5, with D perhaps matching TRBD1 (6 bases). V was pared by 5 bases and J by 3 bases, with 11 bases between. There are 14 residues in the CDR3. The germline gives CDR1 SNHLY, CDR2 FYNNEI. The CDR3 loop reads CASSLDSFNQPQHF. The CDR3 nucleotides read TGTGCCAGCAGTCTGGACAGTTTCAATCAGCCCCAGCATTTT.

At least ten counts were recorded for this clonotype. The chain combines TRBV7-2 with TRBJ1-2, with D possibly being TRBD1 (5 bases). Germline CDR1 is SGHTA and CDR2 is FQGNSA. The V end was cut by 2 bases, the J end by 2 bases, with 9 bases between. This CDR3 contains 14 residues. In DNA, the CDR3 is TGTGCCAGCAGCTTATCTCCAGGGAACTATGGCTACACCTTC. It yields the protein CASSLSPGNYGYTF. Complete variable domain (other parts from reference TRBV7-2 and TRBJ1-2): GAGVSQSPSNKVTEKGKDVELRCDPISGHTALYWYRQSLGQGLEFLIYFQGNSAPDKSGLPSDRFSAERTGGSVSTLTIQRTQQEDSAVYLCASSLSPGNYGYTFGSGTRLTVV.

This clonotype has a count of ten or more. This chain joins TRBV7-9 and TRBJ1-1; D perhaps matches TRBD1 (6 bases). The V end was cut by 5 bases, the J end by 5 bases, with 12 bases between. This CDR3 spans 13 amino acids. Germline V gene lookup returns CDR1 SEHNR and CDR2 FQNEAQ (reference sequence). The CDR3 region is CASSPLGGTEAFF. CDR3 sequence (DNA): TGTGCCAGCAGCCCATTAGGGGGGACTGAAGCTTTCTTT.

The table lists this clonotype with many counts. This rearrangement joins TRBV25-1 to TRBJ2-2; no clear D gene. The CDR3 has 14 amino acids. From germline, CDR1 is MGHDK and CDR2 SYGVNS. V gave up 1 base and J gave up 4 bases, with 7 bases separating them. The CDR3 nucleotides read TGTGCCAGCAGTGAATCAAAGGGCACCGGGGAGCTGTTTTTT. It is translated as CASSESKGTGELFF.

This clonotype was recorded many times. The V call is TRBV3-1, the J call TRBJ1-4, with a weak D call TRBD1 (5 bases). The V gene lost 4 bases and the J gene lost 7 bases, with 13 bases spanning the gap. The CDR3 contains 14 residues. Germline loops: CDR1 LGHDT, CDR2 YNNKEL (reference sequence). CDR3 DNA sequence: TGTGCCAGCAGCCCTCCGGGACTACGTGAAAAACTGTTTTTT. Residues: CASSPPGLREKLFF.

This clonotype was seen many times. The chain recombines TRBV5-6 with TRBJ2-7; TRBD1 matches at 7 bases. The ends lost 6 bases at V and 4 bases at J; junction bases unmatched: 7. The CDR3 extends over 13 amino acids. Germline V gene data show CDR1 as SGHDT and CDR2 as YYEEEE. Written as DNA, the CDR3 is TGTGCCAGCAAGGCACAGGGGTTTTACGAGCAGTACTTC. Translation: CASKAQGFYEQYF.

This clonotype came up a few times. The chain has TRBV6-5 and TRBJ2-7; perhaps TRBD1 as D (6 bases). The CDR3 consists of 15 residues. The V and J ends lost 4 bases and 6 bases respectively, with 19 bases between them. CDR1 and CDR2 (germline): MNHEY, SVGAGI. CDR3 nucleotides: TGTGCCAGCAGTTGGACCGGACTCCAGGGGTCCGAGCAGTACTTC. This sequence encodes CASSWTGLQGSEQYF.

This clonotype was counted many times. The V gene is TRBV4-1, the J gene TRBJ2-1; 8 nucleotides align to TRBD2. Per germline, CDR1 MGHRA and CDR2 YSYEKL. This CDR3 region has 15 residues. The trim removed 2 bases at V and 9 bases at J, leaving 9 bases unmatched. In DNA form, the CDR3 reads TGCGCCAGCAGCCAACGAGCGGGAGTACGGGGTGAGCAGTTCTTC. This translates into CASSQRAGVRGEQFF.

The chain joins TRBV7-2 to TRBJ1-2; TRBD1 is a possible D gene (6 bases). Germline loops: CDR1 SGHTA, CDR2 FQGNSA. CDR3 length: 13 residues. The V gene lost 5 bases and the J gene lost 9 bases, with 16 bases spanning the gap. CDR3 nucleotides: TGTGCCAGCAGCCTAGAAATTGGGGGGCGCTACACCTTC. Encoded protein: CASSLEIGGRYTF.

The chain carries TRBV29-1 and TRBJ1-1; D is ambiguous. The germline CDR1 and CDR2 sequences are SQVTM and ANQGSEA. This CDR3 has 10 amino acids. Trimming removed 3 bases at V and 1 base at J, with 0 bases between. The CDR3 region is CSVENTEAFF. The CDR3 bases are TGCAGCGTTGAGAACACTGAAGCTTTCTTT.

There are a few counts of this clonotype. DNA of the CDR3: TGTGCCAGCAGCCCGGGGACAGGGGGTAATTATCAGCCCCAGCATTTT. It is translated as CASSPGTGGNYQPQHF. J is TRBJ1-5 and V is TRBV3-1; 11 bases are shared with TRBD1. The CDR3 contains 16 residues. The germline CDR1 and CDR2 sequences are LGHDT and YNNKEL (reference sequence). J was trimmed by 5 bases and V by 4 bases; bases with no gene match: 7.

In its sample, this clonotype was seen many times. The rearrangement uses TRBV7-9 and TRBJ1-3; 8 bases align to TRBD1. Germline-derived CDR1 and CDR2 are SEHNR and FQNEAQ (reference sequence). The V segment lost 5 bases and the J segment 11 bases; nucleotides outside the gene matches: 5. The CDR3 sequence is 12 residues long. The CDR3 is CASSQDRVAIYF. CDR3 bases: TGTGCCAGCAGCCAGGACAGGGTGGCCATATATTTT.

This clonotype was recorded many times. V is TRBV5-1 and J is TRBJ2-7; possibly TRBD1 for D (5 bases). Germline CDR1 is SGHRS and CDR2 is YFSETQ. Deletions cut 2 bases from V and 1 base from J, with 10 bases between. The CDR3 has 14 amino acids. CDR3 loop: CASSFEQASYEQYF. DNA for the CDR3: TGCGCCAGCAGCTTCGAACAGGCATCCTACGAGCAGTACTTC.

This clonotype occurred many times. The CDR3 region has the DNA TGTGCCAGCAGCCGACAGTTCGAAACCTACGAGCAGTACTTC. This gives the protein CASSRQFETYEQYF. The gene calls are TRBV12-3 or TRBV12-4 and TRBJ2-7; tentatively, D is TRBD1 (5 bases). CDR3 length: 14 amino acids. Trimming took off 6 bases at V and 2 bases at J, with 14 bases between the two ends.

Many counts were recorded for this clonotype. The rearrangement joins TRBV5-1 to TRBJ2-2, with TRBD1 matching over 7 bases. J gave up 4 bases and V 4 bases, and 4 bases lay outside the gene matches. From germline, CDR1 is SGHRS and CDR2 YFSETQ. The CDR3 has 14 residues. As DNA, the CDR3 is TGCGCCAGCAGCGGGGGACAGTCCACCGGGGAGCTGTTTTTT. Translating it yields CASSGGQSTGELFF.

Many counts were recorded for this clonotype. This chain connects TRBV27 to TRBJ2-1; D might be TRBD2 (7 bases). CDR1 and CDR2 from the germline V gene are MNHEY and SMNVEV (reference sequence). This CDR3 spans 13 amino acids. V was cut by 10 bases and J by 9 bases, with 19 bases left in between. The DNA for the CDR3 is TGTGCCACAAACAGGGAACCGGGGGGTGAGCAGTTCTTC. It is translated as CATNREPGGEQFF.

Ten or more counts support this clonotype. This rearrangement joins TRBV21-1 to TRBJ2-1; TRBD2 is taken as the D call from the table, unchecked against the DNA. TRBV21-1 is a documented pseudogene. This CDR3 spans 16 amino acids. CDR3 coding DNA: TGTGCCAGCAGCAGTTACCTAGCGGGCCGAGGTTGTGAGCAGTTCTTC. This encodes CASSSYLAGRGCEQFF.

V usage is TRBV20-1 and J usage is TRBJ1-1; D possibly corresponds to TRBD1 (6 bases). The CDR3 runs to 11 residues. Per the germline V gene, CDR1 is DFQATT and CDR2 is SNEGSKA (reference sequence). CDR3 sequence reads: CSRGHGTEAFF. The CDR3 DNA sequence: TGCAGCCGGGGACACGGCACTGAAGCTTTCTTT.